This T cell receptor beta chain was profiled in a study of CD8 T cells in ankylosing spondylitis. Notes on the study in general: Within peripheral blood, clones linked to disease were CD8+ and relatively rare. Clones tied to disease were said to be significantly enriched in matched ankylosing spondylitis synovial fluid.

This CDR3 is 14 amino acids long. As regards this clonotype: Its target is unknown. A much larger clone is a single base away; this may be a read error.

It was by quantitative 5'-RACE with molecular barcodes that TCR beta libraries were made. TCRdb processed the 5' RACE reads anew with MiXCR; each CDR3 protein has one entry. The sample consists of roughly 150,000 distinct CDR3 sequences, 7% to 8% of them appearing once. What was sequenced was blood, either unsorted or a sorted T cell fraction (not recorded which). The V call is TRBV12-3 or TRBV12-4, the J call TRBJ1-1; D is perhaps TRBD1 (5 bases). The receptor was isolated from a female donor with ankylosing spondylitis or in good health (not recorded which). The CDR3 sequence: CTSSWGALNTEAFF. The CDR3 DNA is TGTACCAGCAGTTGGGGCGCCCTGAACACTGAAGCTTTCTTT.